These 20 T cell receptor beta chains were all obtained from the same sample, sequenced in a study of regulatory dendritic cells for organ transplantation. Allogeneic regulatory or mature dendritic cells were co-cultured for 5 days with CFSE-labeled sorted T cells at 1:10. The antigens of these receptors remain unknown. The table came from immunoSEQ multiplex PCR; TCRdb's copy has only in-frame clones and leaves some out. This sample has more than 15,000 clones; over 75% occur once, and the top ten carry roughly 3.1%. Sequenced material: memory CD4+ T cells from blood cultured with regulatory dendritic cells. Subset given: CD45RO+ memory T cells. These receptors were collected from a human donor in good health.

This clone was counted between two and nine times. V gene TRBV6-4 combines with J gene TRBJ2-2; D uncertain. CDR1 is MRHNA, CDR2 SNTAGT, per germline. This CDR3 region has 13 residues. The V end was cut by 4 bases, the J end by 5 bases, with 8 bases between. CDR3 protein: CASSAKGTGELFF. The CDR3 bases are TGTGCCAGCAGTGCGAAGGGAACCGGGGAGCTGTTTTTT.

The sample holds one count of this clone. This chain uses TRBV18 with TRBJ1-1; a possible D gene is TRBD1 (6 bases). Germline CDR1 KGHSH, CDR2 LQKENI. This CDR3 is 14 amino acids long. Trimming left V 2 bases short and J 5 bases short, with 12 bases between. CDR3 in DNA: TGTGCCAGCTCACCAGGGCAGGGGCTGACTGAAGCTTTCTTT. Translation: CASSPGQGLTEAFF.

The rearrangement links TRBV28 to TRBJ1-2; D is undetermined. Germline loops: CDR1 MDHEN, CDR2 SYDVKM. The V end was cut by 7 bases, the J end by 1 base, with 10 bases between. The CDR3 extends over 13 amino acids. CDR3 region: CASTQLLNYGYTF. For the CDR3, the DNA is TGTGCCAGCACTCAACTACTTAACTATGGCTACACCTTC.

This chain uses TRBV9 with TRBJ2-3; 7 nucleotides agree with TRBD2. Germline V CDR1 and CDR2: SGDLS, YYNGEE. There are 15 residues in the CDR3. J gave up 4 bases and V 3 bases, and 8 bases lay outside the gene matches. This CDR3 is CASSEAGRQADTQYF. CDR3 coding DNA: TGTGCCAGCAGCGAAGCGGGAAGGCAGGCAGATACGCAGTATTTT.

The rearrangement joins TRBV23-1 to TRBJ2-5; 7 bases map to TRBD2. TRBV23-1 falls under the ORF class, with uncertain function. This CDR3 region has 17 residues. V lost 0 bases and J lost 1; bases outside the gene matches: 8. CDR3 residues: CASSQSGGQLVQETQYF. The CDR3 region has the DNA TGCGCCAGCAGTCAATCGGGAGGGCAGCTAGTCCAAGAGACCCAGTACTTC.

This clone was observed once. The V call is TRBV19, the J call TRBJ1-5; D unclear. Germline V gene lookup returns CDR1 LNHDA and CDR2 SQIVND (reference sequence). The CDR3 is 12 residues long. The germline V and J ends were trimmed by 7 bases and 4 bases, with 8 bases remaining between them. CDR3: CASMTENQPQHF. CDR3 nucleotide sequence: TGTGCCAGTATGACCGAGAATCAGCCCCAGCATTTT.

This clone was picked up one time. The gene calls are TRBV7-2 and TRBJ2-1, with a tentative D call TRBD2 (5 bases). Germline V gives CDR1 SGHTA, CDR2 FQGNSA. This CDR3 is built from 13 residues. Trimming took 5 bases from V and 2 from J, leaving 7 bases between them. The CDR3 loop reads CASSVEAYNEQFF. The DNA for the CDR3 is TGTGCCAGCAGCGTGGAGGCCTACAATGAGCAGTTCTTC.

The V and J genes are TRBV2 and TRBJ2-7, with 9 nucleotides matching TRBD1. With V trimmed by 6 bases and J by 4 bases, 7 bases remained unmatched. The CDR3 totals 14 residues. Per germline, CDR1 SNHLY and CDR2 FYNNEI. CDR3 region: CASRRQGESYEQYF. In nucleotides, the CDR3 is TGTGCCAGCAGGAGACAGGGGGAGTCGTACGAGCAGTACTTC. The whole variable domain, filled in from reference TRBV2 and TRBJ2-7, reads EPEVTQTPSHQVTQMGQEVILRCVPISNHLYFYWYRQILGQKVEFLVSFYNNEISEKSEIFDDQFSVERPDGSNFTLKIRSTKLEDSAMYFCASRRQGESYEQYFGPGTRLTVT.

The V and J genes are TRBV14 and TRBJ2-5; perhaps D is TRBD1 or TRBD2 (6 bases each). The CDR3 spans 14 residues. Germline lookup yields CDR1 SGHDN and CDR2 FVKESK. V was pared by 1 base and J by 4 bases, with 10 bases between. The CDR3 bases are TGTGCCAGCAGCCAAGCTCGGGGGCGAGAGACCCAGTACTTC. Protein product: CASSQARGRETQYF.

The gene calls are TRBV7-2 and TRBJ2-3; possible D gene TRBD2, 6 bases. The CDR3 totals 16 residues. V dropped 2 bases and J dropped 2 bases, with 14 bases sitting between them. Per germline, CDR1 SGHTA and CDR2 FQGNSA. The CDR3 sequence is CASSLPHLATTDTQYF. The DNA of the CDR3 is TGTGCCAGCAGCTTACCTCATCTAGCGACCACAGATACGCAGTATTTT. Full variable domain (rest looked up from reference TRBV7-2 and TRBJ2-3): GAGVSQSPSNKVTEKGKDVELRCDPISGHTALYWYRQSLGQGLEFLIYFQGNSAPDKSGLPSDRFSAERTGGSVSTLTIQRTQQEDSAVYLCASSLPHLATTDTQYFGPGTRLTVL.

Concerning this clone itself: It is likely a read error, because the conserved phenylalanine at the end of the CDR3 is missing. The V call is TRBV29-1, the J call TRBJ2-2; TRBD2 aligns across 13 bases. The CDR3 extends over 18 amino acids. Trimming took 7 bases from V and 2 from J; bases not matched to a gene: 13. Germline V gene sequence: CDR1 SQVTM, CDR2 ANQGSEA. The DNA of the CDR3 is TGCAGCGCAGTTTCACTAGCGGGAGGGCCCCTCAACACCGGGGAGCTGTTTTCT. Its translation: CSAVSLAGGPLNTGELFS.

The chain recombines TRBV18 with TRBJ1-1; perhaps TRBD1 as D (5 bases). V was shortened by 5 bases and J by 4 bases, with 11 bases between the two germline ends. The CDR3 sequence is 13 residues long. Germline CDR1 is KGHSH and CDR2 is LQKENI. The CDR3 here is CASSEGRPTEAFF. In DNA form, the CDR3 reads TGTGCCAGCTCAGAGGGGCGGCCCACTGAAGCTTTCTTT.

The DNA for the CDR3 is TGTGCCAGCAGCCAAGGACAGGGTACCAATGAGCAGTTCTTC. This encodes CASSQGQGTNEQFF. This chain links TRBV7-3 with TRBJ2-1, with 8 nucleotides matching TRBD1. J was trimmed by 6 bases and V by 5 bases; bases with no gene match: 6. This CDR3 has 14 amino acids. CDR1 SGHTA and CDR2 FQGTGA come from the germline V gene. Full variable domain (remainder filled in from reference TRBV7-3 and TRBJ2-1): GAGVSQTPSNKVTEKGKYVELRCDPISGHTALYWYRQSLGQGPEFLIYFQGTGAADDSGLPNDRFFAVRPEGSVSTLKIQRTERGDSAVYLCASSQGQGTNEQFFGPGTRLTVL.

The CDR3 loop reads CAWSRAQNIQYF. CDR3 coding DNA: TGTGCCTGGAGTCGGGCCCAAAACATTCAGTACTTC. The J gene is TRBJ2-4, the V gene TRBV30; D call uncertain. Per the germline V gene, CDR1 is GTSNPN and CDR2 is SVGIG (reference sequence). V lost 2 bases to trimming and J lost 5 bases, with 7 bases between them. CDR3 length equals 12 residues. Full variable domain (remainder filled in from reference TRBV30 and TRBJ2-4): SQTIHQWPATLVQPVGSPLSLECTVEGTSNPNLYWYRQAAGRGLQLLFYSVGIGQISSEVPQNLSASRPQDRQFILSSKKLLLSDSGFYLCAWSRAQNIQYFGAGTRLSVL.

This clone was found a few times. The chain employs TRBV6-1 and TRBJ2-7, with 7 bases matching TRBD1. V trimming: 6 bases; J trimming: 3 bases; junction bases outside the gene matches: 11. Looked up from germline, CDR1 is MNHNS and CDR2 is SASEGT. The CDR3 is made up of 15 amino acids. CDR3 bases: TGTGCCAGCAGAACCCCGACAGGGAGTTACTACGAGCAGTACTTC. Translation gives CASRTPTGSYYEQYF.

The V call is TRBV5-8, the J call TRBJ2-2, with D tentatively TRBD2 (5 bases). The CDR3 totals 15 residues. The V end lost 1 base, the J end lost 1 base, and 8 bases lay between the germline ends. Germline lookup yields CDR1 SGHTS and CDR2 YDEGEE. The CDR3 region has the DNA TGTGCCAGCAGCTTGTACGCGGGGAACACCGGGGAGCTGTTTTTT. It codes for CASSLYAGNTGELFF.

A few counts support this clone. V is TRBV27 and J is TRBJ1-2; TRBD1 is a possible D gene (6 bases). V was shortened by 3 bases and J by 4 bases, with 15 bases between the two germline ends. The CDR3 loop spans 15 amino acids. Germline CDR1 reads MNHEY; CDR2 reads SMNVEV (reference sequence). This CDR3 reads CASSFGRGAPYGYTF. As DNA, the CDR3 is TGTGCCAGCAGTTTTGGGCGGGGGGCGCCCTATGGCTACACCTTC.

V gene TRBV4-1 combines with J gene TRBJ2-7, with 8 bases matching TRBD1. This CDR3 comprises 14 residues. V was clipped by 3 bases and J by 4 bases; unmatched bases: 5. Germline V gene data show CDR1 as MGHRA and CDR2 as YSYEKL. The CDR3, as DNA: TGCGCCAGCAGCCAGATGGACAGGGAATACGAGCAGTACTTC. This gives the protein CASSQMDREYEQYF.

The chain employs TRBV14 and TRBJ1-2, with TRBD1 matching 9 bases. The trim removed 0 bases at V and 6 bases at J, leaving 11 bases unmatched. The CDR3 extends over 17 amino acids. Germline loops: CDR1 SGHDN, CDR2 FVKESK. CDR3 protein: CASSQDPFGTGFNGYTF. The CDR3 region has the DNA TGTGCCAGCAGCCAAGACCCCTTTGGGACAGGGTTTAATGGCTACACCTTC.

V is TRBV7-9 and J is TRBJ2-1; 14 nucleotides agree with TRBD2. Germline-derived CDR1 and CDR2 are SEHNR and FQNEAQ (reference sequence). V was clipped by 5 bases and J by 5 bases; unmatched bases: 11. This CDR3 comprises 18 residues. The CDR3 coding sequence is TGTGCCAGCAGCCAGACTAGCGGGAGGGGTCTTAATAACAATGAGCAGTTCTTC. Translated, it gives CASSQTSGRGLNNNEQFF.